Below are 15 T cell receptor beta chains sequenced from a single sample in a study of HIV-infected patients and healthy controls. cDNA was made from about 500 ng RNA using alpha and beta constant primers. Alpha and beta chain libraries were made separately by chain-specific third strand synthesis with multiplexing indices. TCRdb independently ran MiXCR on the 5' RACE reads; one entry per CDR3 protein. The table has around 26,000 distinct CDR3 sequences, about 8.5% seen once. No cell fractionation was done, so the repertoire covers all unsorted peripheral blood T cells. Sequenced input: blood. These receptors originate from an adult in good health.

This clonotype was counted ten times or more. This chain connects TRBV3-1 to TRBJ1-5; no clear D gene. With 0 bases removed from V and 3 bases from J, the gap between germline ends came to 9 bases. Germline V CDR1 and CDR2: LGHDT, YNNKEL (reference sequence). CDR3 size: 15 residues. The CDR3: CASSQDVTFNQPQHF. The CDR3 coding sequence is TGTGCCAGCAGCCAAGATGTAACATTCAATCAGCCCCAGCATTTT.

This clonotype was detected many times. The chain links TRBV12-3 or TRBV12-4 to TRBJ2-2, with 7 positions matching TRBD1. The CDR3 length is 15 residues. The V segment lost 5 bases and the J segment 5 bases; nucleotides outside the gene matches: 8. Written as DNA, the CDR3 is TGTGCCAGCAGTCCCCGACAGGGCCTGACCGGGGAGCTGTTTTTT. Protein: CASSPRQGLTGELFF.

V usage is TRBV9 and J usage is TRBJ1-2; a weak D match, TRBD1 (6 bases). Per germline, CDR1 SGDLS and CDR2 YYNGEE. V lost 4 bases to trimming and J lost 8 bases, with 12 bases between them. The CDR3 totals 12 residues. In DNA, the CDR3 is TGTGCCAGCAGCAAGGACAGCCGGGGCTACACCTTC. This encodes CASSKDSRGYTF.

This clonotype has a count of ten or more. This rearrangement joins TRBV3-1 to TRBJ2-3; 8 nucleotides line up with TRBD2. There are 15 residues in the CDR3. Germline V lookup: CDR1 LGHDT, CDR2 YNNKEL (reference sequence). V lost 4 bases to trimming and J lost 0 bases; unmatched junction nucleotides: 3. The CDR3 sequence is CASSLPSGSTDTQYF. DNA for the CDR3: TGTGCCAGCAGCCTTCCTAGCGGGAGCACAGATACGCAGTATTTT.

This clonotype was counted many times. This chain uses TRBV4-1 with TRBJ1-2; 7 bases agree with TRBD1. Germline V gene data show CDR1 as MGHRA and CDR2 as YSYEKL. There are 15 residues in the CDR3. J was trimmed by 3 bases and V by 1 base; bases with no gene match: 5. In DNA form, the CDR3 reads TGCGCCAGCAGCCAAGGACAGGGAGCGGACTATGGCTACACCTTC. Its protein product is CASSQGQGADYGYTF.

This clonotype was counted ten times or more. V usage is TRBV20-1 and J usage is TRBJ2-7; maybe TRBD2 (5 bases). The V end was cut by 1 base, the J end by 3 bases, with 16 bases between. Per germline, CDR1 DFQATT and CDR2 SNEGSKA (reference sequence). The CDR3 extends over 15 amino acids. DNA for the CDR3: TGCAGTGCTAGAGCTCGCCCTAGCCTAGACTACGAGCAGTACTTC. This codes for CSARARPSLDYEQYF.

This chain uses TRBV20-1 with TRBJ2-3; a weak D match, TRBD2 (6 bases). Looked up from germline, CDR1 is DFQATT and CDR2 is SNEGSKA (reference sequence). This CDR3 has 15 amino acids. The CDR3 DNA reads TGCAGCGGGGGTGGGTTGGACCGGCGCACAGATACGCAGTATTTT. Translation: CSGGGLDRRTDTQYF.

This clonotype occurred many times. Written as DNA, the CDR3 is TGTGCCAGCGTCAAGGTCGGGGTCGCAGATACGCAGTATTTT. As protein: CASVKVGVADTQYF. The chain combines TRBV7-9 with TRBJ2-3; tentatively, D is TRBD2 (5 bases). Germline loops: CDR1 SEHNR, CDR2 FQNEAQ (reference sequence). The CDR3 extends over 14 amino acids. V gave up 8 bases and J gave up 4 bases, with 16 bases separating them.

This clonotype was counted only a few times. The chain has TRBV5-4 and TRBJ1-1, with 7 positions matching TRBD1. Germline V gene lookup returns CDR1 SGHNT and CDR2 YYREEE (reference sequence). The trim removed 4 bases at V and 4 bases at J, leaving 7 bases unmatched. The CDR3 length is 14 residues. This chain's CDR3 is CASSTNRGSTEAFF. The CDR3 nucleotides are TGTGCCAGCAGCACTAACAGGGGAAGCACTGAAGCTTTCTTT.

This clonotype was seen repeatedly, ten times or more. V usage is TRBV29-1 and J usage is TRBJ1-2; D possibly corresponds to TRBD1 (6 bases). Deletions cut 7 bases from V and 9 bases from J, with 24 bases between. CDR1 and CDR2 from the germline V gene are SQVTM and ANQGSEA. The CDR3 totals 14 residues. CDR3: CSAHVGQQDLSYTF. In DNA form, the CDR3 reads TGCAGCGCCCACGTCGGACAGCAAGATTTGAGCTACACCTTC.

Many counts were recorded for this clonotype. The J gene is TRBJ2-1, the V gene TRBV19; 9 positions agree with TRBD2. CDR3 length equals 18 residues. J gave up 2 bases and V 5 bases, and 13 bases lay outside the gene matches. Germline CDR1 is LNHDA and CDR2 is SQIVND (reference sequence). CDR3 amino acids: CASSYWRGGVSTYNEQFF. Written as DNA, the CDR3 is TGTGCCAGTAGTTACTGGCGGGGGGGGGTCAGCACCTACAATGAGCAGTTCTTC.

This clonotype was counted ten times or more. J is TRBJ2-7 and V is TRBV20-1; 9 bases align to TRBD2. The CDR3 loop spans 16 amino acids. Germline values: CDR1 DFQATT, CDR2 SNEGSKA (reference sequence). J was trimmed by 2 bases and V by 0 bases; bases with no gene match: 8. CDR3: CSARDSGSGGPYEQYF. As DNA, the CDR3 is TGCAGTGCTAGAGATAGTGGTAGCGGGGGTCCCTACGAGCAGTACTTC.

This clonotype has ten or more counts. The genes are TRBV25-1 and TRBJ1-4, with 8 bases that match TRBD1. V was pared by 3 bases and J by 0 bases, with 15 bases of the junction left unmatched. Germline V gene lookup returns CDR1 MGHDK and CDR2 SYGVNS. The CDR3 sequence is 20 residues long. CDR3 in DNA: TGTGCCAGCAGTGACTCCCTTTGGACAGGGTTTTCAGCAACTAATGAAAAACTGTTTTTT. Translating it yields CASSDSLWTGFSATNEKLFF. Variable domain in full (rest from reference TRBV25-1 and TRBJ1-4): EADIYQTPRYLVIGTGKKITLECSQTMGHDKMYWYQQDPGMELHLIHYSYGVNSTEKGDLSSESTVSRIRTEHFPLTLESARPSHTSQYLCASSDSLWTGFSATNEKLFFGSGTQLSVL.

This chain uses TRBV14 with TRBJ2-1; D call uncertain. The length of the CDR3 is 11 residues. Germline V CDR1 and CDR2: SGHDN, FVKESK. V dropped 1 base and J dropped 7 bases, with 2 bases sitting between them. CDR3 bases: TGTGCCAGCAGCCAAGCAAATGAGCAGTTCTTC. This sequence encodes CASSQANEQFF.

This clonotype was detected many times. The chain has TRBV6-6 and TRBJ1-5, with TRBD1 matching 8 bases. The CDR3 is made up of 20 amino acids. Germline V gene lookup returns CDR1 MNHNY and CDR2 SVGAGI (reference sequence). The trim removed 6 bases at V and 0 bases at J, leaving 19 bases unmatched. The CDR3 sequence: CASSPNQDRGLLYSNQPQHF. The CDR3 nucleotides read TGTGCCAGCAGCCCCAACCAAGACAGGGGCCTCCTTTATAGCAATCAGCCCCAGCATTTT.